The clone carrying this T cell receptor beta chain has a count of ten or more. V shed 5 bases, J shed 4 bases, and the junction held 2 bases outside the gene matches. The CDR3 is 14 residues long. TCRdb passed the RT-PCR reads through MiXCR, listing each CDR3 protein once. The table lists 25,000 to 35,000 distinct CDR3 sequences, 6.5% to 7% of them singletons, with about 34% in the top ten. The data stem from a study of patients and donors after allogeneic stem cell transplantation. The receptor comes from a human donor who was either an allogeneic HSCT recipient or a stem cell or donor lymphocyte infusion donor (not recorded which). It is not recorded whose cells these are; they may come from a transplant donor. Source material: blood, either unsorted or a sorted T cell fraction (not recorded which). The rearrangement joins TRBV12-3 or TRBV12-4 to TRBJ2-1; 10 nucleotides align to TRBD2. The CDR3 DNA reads TGTGCCAGCAGTGGGACTAGCGTATACAATGAGCAGTTCTTC. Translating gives CASSGTSVYNEQFF.